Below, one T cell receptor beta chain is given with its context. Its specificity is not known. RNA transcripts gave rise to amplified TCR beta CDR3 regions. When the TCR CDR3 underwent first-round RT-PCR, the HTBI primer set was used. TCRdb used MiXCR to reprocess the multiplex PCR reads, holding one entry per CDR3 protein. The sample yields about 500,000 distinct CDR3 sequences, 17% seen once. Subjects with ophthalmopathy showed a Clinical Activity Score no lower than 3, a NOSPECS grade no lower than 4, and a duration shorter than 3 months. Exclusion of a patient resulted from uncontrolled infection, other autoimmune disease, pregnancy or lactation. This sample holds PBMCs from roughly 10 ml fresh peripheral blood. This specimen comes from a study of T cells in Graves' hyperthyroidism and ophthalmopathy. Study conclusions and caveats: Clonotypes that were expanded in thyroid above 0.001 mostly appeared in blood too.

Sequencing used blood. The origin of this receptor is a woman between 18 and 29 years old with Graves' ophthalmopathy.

The CDR3 nucleotides read TGTGCTAGTGGTTCCCCGTCCGGGGCCGGGGCCAACGTCCTGACTTTC. As protein: CASGSPSGAGANVLTF. The gene calls are TRBV12-5 and TRBJ2-6, with D perhaps given as TRBD1 or TRBD2 (5 bases each). There are 16 residues in the CDR3. V was shortened by 4 bases and J by 4 bases, with 14 bases between the two germline ends. Germline V CDR1 and CDR2: LGHNT, FRNRAP. The full variable domain, its missing parts supplied by reference TRBV12-5 and TRBJ2-6, is DARVTQTPRHKVTEMGQEVTMRCQPILGHNTVFWYRQTMMQGLELLAYFRNRAPLDDSGMPKDRFSAEMPDATLATLKIQPSEPRDSAVYFCASGSPSGAGANVLTFGAGSRLTVL.